This T cell receptor (beta chain) emerged from a study of beta chain features in type 1 diabetes. TCRB transcripts that were expressed got sequenced, as all of the isolated RNA had been reverse transcribed. The average output of naive, central memory and regulatory T cell samples was approximately 3.8 million reads. Clones were read by immunoSEQ multiplex PCR, and TCRdb kept only the in-frame ones, dropping some. In the table there are tens of thousands of clones, roughly 60% of which are singletons. Findings and caveats of the study: In the patient group, naive, central memory and Treg TCRB repertoires seemed more alike than in the healthy donor group. VDJ junctions from patients with type 1 diabetes contained fewer insertions and more deletions. A cDNA-based sequencing approach could over-represent cells with high TCR expression.

J was trimmed by 6 bases and V by 0 bases; bases with no gene match: 11. The CDR3 consists of 16 residues. CDR1 is GTSNPN, CDR2 SVGIG, per germline (reference sequence). A note on this clone: Its target is not known.

The specimen sequenced was Tregs from blood. V gene TRBV30 combines with J gene TRBJ2-5; TRBD2 matches at 9 bases. The receptor was derived from a woman between 18 and 29 years old in good health. Here the CDR3 DNA reads TGTGCCTGGAGTGTAGGGTGGGCTAGCGGGGTGAAGACCCAGTACTTC. This sequence encodes CAWSVGWASGVKTQYF.